This TCR beta chain is from a study of T-cell reconstitution after alpha-beta-depleted transplantation in children. Unique molecular identifiers were incorporated into the prepared TCRbeta library. TCRdb re-called the PCR reads with MiXCR, one entry per CDR3 protein. The sample carries hundreds of thousands of distinct CDR3 sequences, roughly 10% recorded once. Overall study results and limits: From surviving recipient T cells and thymic progenitors came the high day-60 TCRbeta diversity observed in some patients. The origin of alpha-beta T cells about two months after transplant was reportedly several hundred expanded graft clones. A year had passed since transplant, and T-cell counts and diversity by then came mostly from newly produced T cells.

J was trimmed by 6 bases and V by 3 bases; bases with no gene match: 5. The CDR3 contains 14 residues. Looked up from germline, CDR1 is SGHTA and CDR2 is FQGNSA. This clonotype was seen many times. No antigen is known for it. The receptor was derived from a child under two years old with acute myeloid leukemia, due to receive a stem cell transplant. The genes are TRBV7-2 and TRBJ1-1; 9 bases match TRBD1. Sequences were derived from PBMCs, sampled before TCRalphabeta/CD19-depleted stem cell transplant. CDR3 DNA sequence: TGTGCCAGCAGCTTGGAACAGGGGGCACCTGAAGCTTTCTTT. This translates into CASSLEQGAPEAFF.